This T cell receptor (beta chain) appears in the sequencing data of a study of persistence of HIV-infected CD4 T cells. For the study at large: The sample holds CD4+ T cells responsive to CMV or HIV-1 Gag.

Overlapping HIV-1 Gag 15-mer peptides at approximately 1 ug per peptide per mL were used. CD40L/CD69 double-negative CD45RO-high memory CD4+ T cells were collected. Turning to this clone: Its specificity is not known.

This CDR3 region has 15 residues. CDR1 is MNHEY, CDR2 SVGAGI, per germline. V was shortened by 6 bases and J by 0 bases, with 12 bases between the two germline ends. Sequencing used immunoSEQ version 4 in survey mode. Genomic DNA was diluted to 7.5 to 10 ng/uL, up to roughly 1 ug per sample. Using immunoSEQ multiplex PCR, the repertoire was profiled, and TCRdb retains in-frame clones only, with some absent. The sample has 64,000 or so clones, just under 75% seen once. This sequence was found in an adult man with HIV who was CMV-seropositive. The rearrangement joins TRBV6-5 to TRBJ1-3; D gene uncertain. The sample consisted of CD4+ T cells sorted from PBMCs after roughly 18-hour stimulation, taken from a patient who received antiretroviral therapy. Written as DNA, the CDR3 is TGTGCCAGCAGCCGGACGAGGAGCTCTGGAAACACCATATATTTT. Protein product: CASSRTRSSGNTIYF.